This T cell receptor beta chain was recovered during a study of T cell changes during pregnancy in multiple sclerosis. V was clipped by 1 base and J by 7 bases; unmatched bases: 10. The CDR3 is 15 amino acids. Germline V gives CDR1 SGDLS, CDR2 YYNGEE. The data were produced by immunoSEQ multiplex PCR, yet TCRdb's version contains in-frame clones alone and is incomplete. The data show 30,000 to 40,000 clones, with 91% seen just once and around 2.7% held by the top ten. The chain employs TRBV9 and TRBJ2-7; 8 bases align to TRBD1. The source of this sequence is a female donor in good health, enrolled as a control in a pregnancy study. The specimen was CD4+ T cells from peripheral blood mononuclear cells, collected in the third trimester of pregnancy. The CDR3 here is CASSVSTGGMGEQYF. In nucleotides, the CDR3 is TGTGCCAGCAGCGTATCAACAGGGGGTATGGGAGAGCAGTACTTC.